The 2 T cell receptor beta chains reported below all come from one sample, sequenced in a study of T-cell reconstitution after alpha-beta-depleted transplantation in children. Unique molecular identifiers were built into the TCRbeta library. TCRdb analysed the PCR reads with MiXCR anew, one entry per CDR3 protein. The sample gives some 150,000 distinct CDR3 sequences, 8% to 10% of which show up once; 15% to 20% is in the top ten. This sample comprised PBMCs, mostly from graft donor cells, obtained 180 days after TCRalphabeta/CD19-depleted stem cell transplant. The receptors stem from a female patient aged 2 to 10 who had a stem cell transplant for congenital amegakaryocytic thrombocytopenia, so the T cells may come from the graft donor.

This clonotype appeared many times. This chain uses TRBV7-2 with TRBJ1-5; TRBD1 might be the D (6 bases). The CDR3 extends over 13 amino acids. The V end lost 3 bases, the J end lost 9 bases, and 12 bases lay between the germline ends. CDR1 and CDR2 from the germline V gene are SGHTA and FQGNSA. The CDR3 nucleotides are TGTGCCAGCAGCTTCGGCAGGGGTAGGCCCCAGCATTTT. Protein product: CASSFGRGRPQHF.

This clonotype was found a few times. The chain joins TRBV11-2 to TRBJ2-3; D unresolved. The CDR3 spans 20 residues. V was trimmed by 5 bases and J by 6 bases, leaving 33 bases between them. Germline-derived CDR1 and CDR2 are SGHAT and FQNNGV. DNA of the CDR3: TGTGCCAGCAGCCCTCGGCCGAGAAAAGTAGATGGGTCTCCAACGGATACGCAGTATTTT. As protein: CASSPRPRKVDGSPTDTQYF.